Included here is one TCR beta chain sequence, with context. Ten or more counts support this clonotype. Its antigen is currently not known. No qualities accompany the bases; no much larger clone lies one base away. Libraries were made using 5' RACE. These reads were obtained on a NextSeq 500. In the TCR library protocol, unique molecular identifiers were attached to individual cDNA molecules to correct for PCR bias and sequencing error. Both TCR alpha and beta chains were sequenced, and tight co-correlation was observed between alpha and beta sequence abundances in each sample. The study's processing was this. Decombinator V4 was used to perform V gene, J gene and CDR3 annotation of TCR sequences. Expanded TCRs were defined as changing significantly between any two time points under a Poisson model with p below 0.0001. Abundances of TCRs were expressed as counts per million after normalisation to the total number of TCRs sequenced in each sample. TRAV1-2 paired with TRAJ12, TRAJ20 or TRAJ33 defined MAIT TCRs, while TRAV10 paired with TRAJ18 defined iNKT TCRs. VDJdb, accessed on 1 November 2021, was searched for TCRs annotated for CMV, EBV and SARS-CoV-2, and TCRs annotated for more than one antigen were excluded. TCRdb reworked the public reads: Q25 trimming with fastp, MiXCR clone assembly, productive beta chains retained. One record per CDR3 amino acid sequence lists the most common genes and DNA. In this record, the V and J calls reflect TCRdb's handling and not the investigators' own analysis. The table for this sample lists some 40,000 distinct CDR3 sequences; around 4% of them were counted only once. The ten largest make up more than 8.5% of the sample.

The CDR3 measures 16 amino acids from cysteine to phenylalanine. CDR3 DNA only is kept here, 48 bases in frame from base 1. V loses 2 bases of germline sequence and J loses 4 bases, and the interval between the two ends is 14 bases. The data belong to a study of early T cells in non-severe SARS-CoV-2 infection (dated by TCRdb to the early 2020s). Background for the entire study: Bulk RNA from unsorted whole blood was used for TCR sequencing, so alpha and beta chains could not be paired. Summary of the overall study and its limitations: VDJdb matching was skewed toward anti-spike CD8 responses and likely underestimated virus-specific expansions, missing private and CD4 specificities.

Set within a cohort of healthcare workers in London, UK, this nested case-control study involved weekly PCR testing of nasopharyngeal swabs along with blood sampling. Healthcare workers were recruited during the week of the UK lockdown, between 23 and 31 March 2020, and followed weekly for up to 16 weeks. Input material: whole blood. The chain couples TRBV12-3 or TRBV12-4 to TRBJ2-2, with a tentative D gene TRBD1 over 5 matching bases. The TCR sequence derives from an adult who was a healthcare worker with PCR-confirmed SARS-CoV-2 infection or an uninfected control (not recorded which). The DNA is TGTGCCAGCAGTTTATCTCTTATTAGGGGCACCGGGGAGCTGTTTTTT. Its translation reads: CASSLSLIRGTGELFF.